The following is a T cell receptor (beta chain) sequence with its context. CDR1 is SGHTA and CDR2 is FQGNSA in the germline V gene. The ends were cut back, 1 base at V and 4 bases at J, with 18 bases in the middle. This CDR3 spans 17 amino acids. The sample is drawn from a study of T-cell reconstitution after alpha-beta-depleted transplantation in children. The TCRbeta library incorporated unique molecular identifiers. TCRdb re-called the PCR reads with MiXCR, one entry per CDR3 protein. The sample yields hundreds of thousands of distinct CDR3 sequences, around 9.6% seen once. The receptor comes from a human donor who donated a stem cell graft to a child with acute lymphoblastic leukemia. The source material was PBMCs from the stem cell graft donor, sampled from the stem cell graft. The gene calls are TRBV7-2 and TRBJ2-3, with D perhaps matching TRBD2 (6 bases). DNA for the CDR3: TGTGCCAGCAGCTTAGTTACGGGACGGGGGAGCGCAGATACGCAGTATTTT. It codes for CASSLVTGRGSADTQYF.